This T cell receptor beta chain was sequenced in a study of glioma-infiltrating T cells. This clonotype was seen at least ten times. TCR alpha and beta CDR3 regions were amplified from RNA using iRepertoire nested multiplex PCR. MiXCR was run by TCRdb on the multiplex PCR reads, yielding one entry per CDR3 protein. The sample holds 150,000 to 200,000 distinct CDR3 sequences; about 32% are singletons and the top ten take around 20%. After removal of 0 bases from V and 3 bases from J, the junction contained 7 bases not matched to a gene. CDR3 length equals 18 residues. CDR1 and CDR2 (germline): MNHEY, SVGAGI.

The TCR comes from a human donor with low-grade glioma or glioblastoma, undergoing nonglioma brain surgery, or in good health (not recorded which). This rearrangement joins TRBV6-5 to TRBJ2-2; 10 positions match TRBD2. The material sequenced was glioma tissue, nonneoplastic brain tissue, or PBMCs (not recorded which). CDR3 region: CASSYSPPSGSDTGELFF. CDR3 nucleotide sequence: TGTGCCAGCAGTTACTCCCCTCCTAGCGGGAGCGACACCGGGGAGCTGTTTTTT.